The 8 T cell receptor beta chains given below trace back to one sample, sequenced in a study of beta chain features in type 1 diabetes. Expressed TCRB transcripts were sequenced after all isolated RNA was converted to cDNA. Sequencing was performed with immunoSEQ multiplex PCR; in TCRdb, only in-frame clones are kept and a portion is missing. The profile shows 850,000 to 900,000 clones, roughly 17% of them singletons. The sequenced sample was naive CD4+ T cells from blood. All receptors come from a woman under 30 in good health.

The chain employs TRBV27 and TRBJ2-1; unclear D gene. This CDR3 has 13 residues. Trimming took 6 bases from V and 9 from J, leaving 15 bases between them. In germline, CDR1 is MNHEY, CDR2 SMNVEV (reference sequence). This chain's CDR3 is CASSLMAPSEQFF. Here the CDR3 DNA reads TGTGCCAGCAGCCTTATGGCCCCGTCTGAGCAGTTCTTC.

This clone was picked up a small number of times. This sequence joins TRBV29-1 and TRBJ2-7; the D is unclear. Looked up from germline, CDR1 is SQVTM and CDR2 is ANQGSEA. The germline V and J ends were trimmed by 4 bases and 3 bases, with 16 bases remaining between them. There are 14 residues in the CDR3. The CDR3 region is CSVGVVGKDYEQYF. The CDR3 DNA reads TGCAGCGTTGGGGTCGTTGGGAAGGACTACGAGCAGTACTTC.

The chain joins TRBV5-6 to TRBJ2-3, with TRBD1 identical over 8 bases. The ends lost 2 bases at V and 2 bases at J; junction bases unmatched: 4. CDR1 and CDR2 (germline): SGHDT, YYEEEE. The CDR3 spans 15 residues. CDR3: CASSFSDRVTDTQYF. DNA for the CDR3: TGTGCCAGCAGCTTTTCGGACAGGGTCACAGATACGCAGTATTTT.

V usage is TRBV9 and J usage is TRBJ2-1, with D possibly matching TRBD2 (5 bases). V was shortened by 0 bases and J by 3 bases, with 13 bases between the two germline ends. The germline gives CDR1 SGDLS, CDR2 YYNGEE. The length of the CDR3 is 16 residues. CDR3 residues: CASSVGTGNLYNEQFF. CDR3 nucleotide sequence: TGTGCCAGCAGCGTAGGGACGGGAAATCTCTACAATGAGCAGTTCTTC.

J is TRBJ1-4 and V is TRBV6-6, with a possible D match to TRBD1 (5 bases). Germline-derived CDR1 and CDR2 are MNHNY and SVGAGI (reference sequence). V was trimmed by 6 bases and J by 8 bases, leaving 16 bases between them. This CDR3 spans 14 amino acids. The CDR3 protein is CASSPGLGYEKLFF. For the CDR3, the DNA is TGTGCCAGCAGCCCGGGACTTGGGTACGAAAAACTGTTTTTT.

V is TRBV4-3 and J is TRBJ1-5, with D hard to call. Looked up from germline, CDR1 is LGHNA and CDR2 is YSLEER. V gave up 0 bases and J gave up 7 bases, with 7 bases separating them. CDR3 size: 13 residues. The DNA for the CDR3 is TGCGCCAGCAGCCAAGAATTCACGCAGCCCCAGCATTTT. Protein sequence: CASSQEFTQPQHF.

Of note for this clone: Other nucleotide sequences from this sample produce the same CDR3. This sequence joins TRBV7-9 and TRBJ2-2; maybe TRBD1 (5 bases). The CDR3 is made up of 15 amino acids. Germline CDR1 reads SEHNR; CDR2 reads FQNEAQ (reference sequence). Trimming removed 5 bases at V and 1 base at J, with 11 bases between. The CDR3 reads CASSPLTGNTGELFF. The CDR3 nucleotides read TGTGCCAGCAGCCCTTTAACAGGGAACACCGGGGAGCTGTTTTTT.

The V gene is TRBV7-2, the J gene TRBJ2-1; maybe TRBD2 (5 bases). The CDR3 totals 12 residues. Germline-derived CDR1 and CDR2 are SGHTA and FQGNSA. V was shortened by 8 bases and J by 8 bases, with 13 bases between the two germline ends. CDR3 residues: CASGLRPHEQFF. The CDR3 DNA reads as TGTGCCAGCGGACTCCGACCCCATGAGCAGTTCTTC. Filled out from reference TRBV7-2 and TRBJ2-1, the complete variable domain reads GAGVSQSPSNKVTEKGKDVELRCDPISGHTALYWYRQSLGQGLEFLIYFQGNSAPDKSGLPSDRFSAERTGGSVSTLTIQRTQQEDSAVYLCASGLRPHEQFFGPGTRLTVL.